Listed below are T cell receptor beta chains from one sample, sequenced in a study of cytotoxic CD8 clonotypes in ibrutinib-treated CLL. Measured with immunoSEQ multiplex PCR; TCRdb has only the in-frame clones, and not every one. The table has some 200,000 clones, approximately 75% seen once. This material consisted of PBMCs, taken after 12 months of ibrutinib treatment. These receptor sequences come from a human donor with chronic lymphocytic leukemia. CDR3s include the opening cysteine and the closing phenylalanine or tryptophan. Each record gives: J gene, V gene, D gene, clone size, CDR3 protein, CDR3 DNA. The D gene is left open where the match is weak. Rows give clone size only sometimes, using once, few, many, or a class for an expanded clone.

>TRBJ1-3|TRBV7-6|NA|NA
CASSLGPGNTIYF
TGTGCCAGCAGCTTAGGTCCCGGAAACACCATATATTTT
>TRBJ2-7|TRBV6-5|NA|few
CASRGGGGEQYF
TGTGCCAGCCGGGGAGGGGGAGGCGAGCAGTACTTC
>TRBJ2-2|TRBV7-9|TRBD1|NA
CASSPGQKNTGELFF
TGTGCCAGCAGCCCGGGACAGAAGAACACCGGGGAGCTGTTTTTT
>TRBJ2-7|TRBV7-9|NA|NA
CASSSRLYEQYF
TGTGCCAGCAGCTCCCGGTTGTACGAGCAGTACTTC
>TRBJ1-2|TRBV7-3|TRBD1|NA
CASSLTGTENYGYTF
TGTGCCAGCAGCTTAACCGGGACAGAAAACTATGGCTACACCTTC
>TRBJ1-2|TRBV14|NA|NA
CASSPGLGDGYTF
TGTGCCAGCAGTCCAGGGTTAGGGGATGGCTACACCTTC
>TRBJ2-7|TRBV7-3|NA|NA
CASSSGRGVQYF
TGTGCCAGCAGCTCTGGGCGAGGGGTTCAGTACTTC
>TRBJ2-3|TRBV30|NA|NA
CALRGRGADTQYF
TGTGCCCTCCGGGGCAGGGGCGCAGATACGCAGTATTTT
>TRBJ2-5|TRBV5-1|NA|NA
CASSLQETQYF
TGCGCCAGCAGTCTTCAAGAGACCCAGTACTTC
>TRBJ1-2|TRBV6-5|NA|NA
CASSYGAGGYTF
TGTGCCAGCAGTTACGGGGCTGGTGGCTACACCTTC
>TRBJ2-5|TRBV7-2|NA|NA
CASSFDPSQTQYF
TGTGCCAGCAGCTTCGACCCTTCCCAGACCCAGTACTTC
>TRBJ2-7|TRBV18|NA|few
CASSPRAAGQYF
TGTGCCAGCTCACCACGGGCCGCGGGGCAGTACTTC
>TRBJ1-4|TRBV11-2|NA|NA
CASSPRGWDEKLFF
TGTGCCAGCAGCCCCCGTGGGTGGGATGAAAAACTGTTTTTT
>TRBJ1-6|TRBV9|NA|few
CASSVDGPPLHF
TGTGCCAGCAGCGTGGACGGTCCACCCCTCCACTTT
>TRBJ2-7|TRBV19|TRBD2|NA
CASSPSGLYEQYF
TGTGCCAGTAGTCCTAGCGGGCTTTACGAGCAGTACTTC
>TRBJ2-5|TRBV2|TRBD1|NA
CATWTGGAETQYF
TGTGCCACCTGGACAGGGGGCGCGGAGACCCAGTACTTC
>TRBJ1-1|TRBV5-1|NA|NA
CASSLAAGRLNTEAFF
TGCGCCAGCAGCTTGGCCGCCGGGAGGTTGAACACTGAAGCTTTCTTT
>TRBJ2-3|TRBV5-1|NA|NA
CASSPDSTDTQYF
TGCGCCAGCAGCCCGGACAGCACAGATACGCAGTATTTT
>TRBJ2-5|TRBV7-2|TRBD2|NA
CASSGGEETQYF
TGTGCCAGCAGCGGGGGGGAAGAGACCCAGTACTTC
>TRBJ1-1|TRBV6-5|TRBD1|NA
CASRTGQGAMAAFF
TGTGCCAGCAGAACCGGACAGGGGGCCATGGCAGCTTTCTTT
>TRBJ1-1|TRBV30|NA|NA
CAWSGRMRSSEAFF
TGTGCCTGGAGTGGAAGGATGCGCAGCTCGGAAGCTTTCTTT
>TRBJ1-5|TRBV6-8|TRBD1|NA
CASSRDRTNSHSNQPQHF
TGTGCCAGCAGCCGGGACAGGACGAACTCCCATAGCAATCAGCCCCAGCATTTT
>TRBJ1-2|TRBV28|NA|NA
CATPLDRTTIGGYTF
TGTGCCACCCCCCTAGACAGGACTACTATCGGGGGCTACACCTTC
>TRBJ2-7|TRBV5-1|TRBD2|NA
CASSLETSLAGATYEQYF
TGCGCCAGCAGCTTGGAAACCTCTCTAGCGGGGGCAACCTACGAGCAGTACTTC
>TRBJ1-1|TRBV27|NA|NA
CASGEVGELEAFF
TGTGCCAGCGGGGAGGTGGGGGAACTTGAAGCTTTCTTT
>TRBJ1-1|TRBV13|NA|NA
CASSFPGSTEAFF
TGTGCCAGCAGCTTTCCCGGATCGACTGAAGCTTTCTTT
>TRBJ2-7|TRBV5-4|NA|NA
CASNDPGTPYEQYF
TGTGCCAGCAACGACCCCGGGACCCCATACGAGCAGTACTTC
>TRBJ2-7|TRBV5-1|NA|few
CASQIDTGSFYEQYF
TGCGCCAGCCAAATAGACACCGGAAGTTTCTACGAGCAGTACTTC
>TRBJ1-5|TRBV5-1|NA|NA
CASSLVGEPNQPQHF
TGCGCCAGCAGCTTGGTAGGCGAACCCAATCAGCCCCAGCATTTT
>TRBJ2-1|TRBV11-2|NA|NA
CASSLDVDNEQFF
TGTGCCAGCAGCTTAGATGTTGACAATGAGCAGTTCTTC
>TRBJ2-1|TRBV7-9|NA|NA
CASSLDAGNEQFF
TGTGCCAGCAGCTTAGATGCGGGGAATGAGCAGTTCTTC
>TRBJ2-7|TRBV18|NA|NA
CASSPPFGVEQYF
TGTGCCAGCTCACCACCGTTCGGAGTAGAGCAGTACTTC
>TRBJ2-1|TRBV5-1|NA|NA
CASSLEGSNQFF
TGCGCCAGCAGCTTGGAAGGTAGCAATCAGTTCTTC
>TRBJ2-5|TRBV28|NA|NA
CASGGYGETQYF
TGTGCCAGCGGGGGTTACGGGGAGACCCAGTACTTC
>TRBJ2-7|TRBV15|TRBD1|few
CATAPGQGAQSEQYF
TGTGCCACCGCACCGGGACAGGGGGCGCAAAGCGAGCAGTACTTC
>TRBJ2-7|TRBV29-1|TRBD1|NA
CSVVPGTGPYEQYF
TGCAGCGTTGTGCCCGGGACAGGGCCCTACGAGCAGTACTTC
>TRBJ2-3|TRBV19|NA|NA
CASKSPGLKADTQYF
TGTGCCAGTAAATCGCCGGGACTTAAAGCAGATACGCAGTATTTT
>TRBJ2-5|TRBV6-5|NA|NA
CASSYGGQAGQETQYF
TGTGCCAGCAGTTATGGGGGGCAAGCGGGCCAAGAGACCCAGTACTTC
>TRBJ2-7|TRBV27|TRBD1|few
CASSGPTGAYEQYF
TGTGCCAGCAGTGGACCGACAGGGGCCTACGAGCAGTACTTC